What follows are 18 T cell receptor beta chains derived from one specimen sequenced in a study of OX40 agonist ivuxolimab in advanced cancers. The method was immunoSEQ multiplex PCR; TCRdb's version includes in-frame clones alone and lacks a portion of them. The sample records about 77,000 clones, over 75% being singletons. Sequenced material: CD4+ or CD8+ T cells sorted from blood, taken in a trial of the OX40 agonist ivuxolimab. The receptors come from an adult with an advanced solid tumor such as melanoma, head and neck, liver or kidney cancer.

The chain links TRBV5-6 to TRBJ1-2; unclear D gene. This CDR3 comprises 14 residues. The ends were cut back, 4 bases at V and 8 bases at J, with 18 bases in the middle. Germline CDR1 SGHDT, CDR2 YYEEEE. CDR3 bases: TGTGCCAGCAGCACGGAAGGTCCGGGTAGAGGCTACACCTTC. Protein sequence: CASSTEGPGRGYTF.

The gene calls are TRBV5-1 and TRBJ2-7; 10 bases are a match to TRBD1. The CDR3 runs 15 residues. The V gene end was trimmed by 2 bases and the J gene end by 3 bases; junction bases not matched to a gene: 5. CDR1 and CDR2 (germline): SGHRS, YFSETQ. The CDR3 here is CASSFFDRGLYEQYF. CDR3 in DNA: TGCGCCAGCAGCTTTTTCGACAGGGGGCTCTACGAGCAGTACTTC.

The V and J genes are TRBV5-6 and TRBJ1-4, with TRBD1 as a possible D gene (6 bases). Per germline, CDR1 SGHDT and CDR2 YYEEEE. The V gene lost 4 bases and the J gene lost 4 bases, with 14 bases spanning the gap. The CDR3 is 15 residues long. CDR3 DNA: TGTGCCAGCAGCCCGCAACAGGGTTATAATGAAAAACTGTTTTTT. Protein sequence: CASSPQQGYNEKLFF.

This chain joins TRBV7-8 and TRBJ1-6; possible D gene TRBD1, 6 bases. The ends were cut back, 6 bases at V and 10 bases at J, with 19 bases in the middle. Germline values: CDR1 SGHVS, CDR2 FQNEAQ. The CDR3 consists of 15 residues. The CDR3 reads CASSPPGTRLSPLHF. CDR3 in DNA: TGTGCCAGCAGTCCACCTGGGACAAGACTATCACCCCTCCACTTT.

This clone was detected only a few times. The chain carries TRBV19 and TRBJ1-4, with 8 bases aligning to TRBD1. Looked up from germline, CDR1 is LNHDA and CDR2 is SQIVND (reference sequence). The CDR3 covers 14 residues. V dropped 4 bases and J dropped 8; count of bases not matched to a gene: 6. Here the CDR3 DNA reads TGTGCCAGTAGTACGTGGACAGGGCTCGAAAAACTGTTTTTT. Translated: CASSTWTGLEKLFF.

The genes are TRBV10-3 and TRBJ1-4; D is perhaps TRBD1 (5 bases). The CDR3 totals 14 residues. The germline V gene has CDR1 ENHRY and CDR2 SYGVKD. Trimming cost V 4 bases and J 8 bases, with 14 bases left between them. This chain's CDR3 is CAISGAGREEKLFF. The CDR3 DNA follows: TGTGCCATCAGTGGGGCGGGGCGAGAAGAAAAACTGTTTTTT.

V usage is TRBV29-1 and J usage is TRBJ1-2, with a tentative D call TRBD1 (6 bases). CDR1 is SQVTM and CDR2 is ANQGSEA in the germline V gene. The CDR3 runs 14 residues. V dropped 1 base and J dropped 2 bases, with 11 bases sitting between them. CDR3 region: CSVEGGTRNYGYTF. The CDR3 nucleotides read TGCAGCGTTGAAGGGGGGACACGGAACTATGGCTACACCTTC. The whole variable domain, filled in from reference TRBV29-1 and TRBJ1-2, reads SAVISQKPSRDICQRGTSLTIQCQVDSQVTMMFWYRQQPGQSLTLIATANQGSEATYESGFVIDKFPISRPNLTFSTLTVSNMSPEDSSIYLCSVEGGTRNYGYTFGSGTRLTVV.

The chain carries TRBV10-3 and TRBJ1-1, with no clear D. CDR3 length equals 13 residues. Trimming stripped 7 bases from V and 2 bases from J, with 11 bases between. The germline gives CDR1 ENHRY, CDR2 SYGVKD. For the CDR3, the DNA is TGTGCCATCAATGGACGGCTTAACACTGAAGCTTTCTTT. This gives the protein CAINGRLNTEAFF.

The V and J genes are TRBV6-5 and TRBJ1-1; 8 bases line up with TRBD1. V dropped 6 bases and J dropped 4; count of bases not matched to a gene: 10. The length of the CDR3 is 15 residues. The germline CDR1 and CDR2 sequences are MNHEY and SVGAGI. The CDR3 protein is CASRNTGQGSTEAFF. Written as DNA, the CDR3 is TGTGCCAGCAGAAACACCGGACAGGGAAGCACTGAAGCTTTCTTT.

The rearrangement joins TRBV30 to TRBJ1-2, with D maybe TRBD1 (6 bases). This CDR3 has 13 residues. Germline V gene data show CDR1 as GTSNPN and CDR2 as SVGIG (reference sequence). Between the trimmed V and J ends, which lost 3 bases and 8 bases, there was a span of 16 bases. The CDR3 DNA reads as TGTGCCTGGAGCGCCAGCGGGGGGCAAGGCTACACCTTC. Amino acid sequence: CAWSASGGQGYTF. Full variable domain (rest looked up from reference TRBV30 and TRBJ1-2): SQTIHQWPATLVQPVGSPLSLECTVEGTSNPNLYWYRQAAGRGLQLLFYSVGIGQISSEVPQNLSASRPQDRQFILSSKKLLLSDSGFYLCAWSASGGQGYTFGSGTRLTVV.

This chain uses TRBV19 with TRBJ1-4; possibly TRBD1 for D (6 bases). CDR1 and CDR2 (germline): LNHDA, SQIVND (reference sequence). There are 14 residues in the CDR3. V was trimmed by 10 bases and J by 4 bases, leaving 16 bases between them. The CDR3 loop reads CATHRDRLNEKLFF. The CDR3 coding sequence is TGTGCCACTCACAGGGACCGGCTTAATGAAAAACTGTTTTTT.

V usage is TRBV6-6 and J usage is TRBJ2-2, with D perhaps matching TRBD1 or TRBD2 (5 bases each). The CDR3 loop spans 16 amino acids. Germline CDR1 MNHNY, CDR2 SVGAGI (reference sequence). Trimming left V 2 bases short and J 2 bases short, with 12 bases between. The CDR3 sequence is CASSYPQGPNTGELFF. The CDR3 DNA reads as TGTGCCAGCAGTTACCCCCAGGGACCCAACACCGGGGAGCTGTTTTTT.

The J gene is TRBJ2-3, the V gene TRBV2; tentatively, D is TRBD2 (6 bases). CDR3 length equals 16 residues. Trimming shortened V by 6 bases and J by 0 bases, and 16 bases separated the two germline ends. Looked up from germline, CDR1 is SNHLY and CDR2 is FYNNEI. The CDR3 nucleotides read TGTGCCAGCAGGGGGACTCCCCCTTTAAGCACAGATACGCAGTATTTT. This translates into CASRGTPPLSTDTQYF.

The V call is TRBV14, the J call TRBJ1-2, with D possibly TRBD1 on 5 matching bases. The CDR3 is made up of 13 amino acids. V lost 1 base to trimming and J lost 7 bases, with 10 bases between them. CDR1 is SGHDN, CDR2 FVKESK, per germline. The DNA for the CDR3 is TGTGCCAGCAGCCAAGTAGGGGTAGGTGGCTACACCTTC. Translated, it gives CASSQVGVGGYTF.

This clone occurred once. The V gene is TRBV19, the J gene TRBJ2-2; no clear D. Germline V CDR1 and CDR2: LNHDA, SQIVND (reference sequence). V was clipped by 1 base and J by 3 bases, with 9 bases between them. The CDR3 has 15 residues. The CDR3 loop reads CASSIVNSYTGELFF. CDR3 DNA: TGTGCCAGTAGTATAGTTAACAGCTACACCGGGGAGCTGTTTTTT. The complete variable domain, with remaining parts taken from reference TRBV19 and TRBJ2-2, reads DGGITQSPKYLFRKEGQNVTLSCEQNLNHDAMYWYRQDPGQGLRLIYYSQIVNDFQKGDIAEGYSVSREKKESFPLTVTSAQKNPTAFYLCASSIVNSYTGELFFGEGSRLTVL.

V and J are TRBV2 and TRBJ1-5, with a possible D match to TRBD1 (5 bases). V was cut by 4 bases and J by 7 bases, with 14 bases left in between. The V gene's germline CDR1 is SNHLY and CDR2 FYNNEI. The CDR3 loop spans 14 amino acids. CDR3 sequence: CASSVGGYGQPQHF. The DNA for the CDR3 is TGTGCCAGCAGTGTCGGGGGGTACGGGCAGCCCCAGCATTTT.

The V and J genes are TRBV15 and TRBJ2-7, with 9 bases fitting TRBD2. The germline gives CDR1 LNHNV, CDR2 YYDKDF (reference sequence). This CDR3 contains 16 residues. Trimming removed 0 bases from V and 5 bases from J; junction bases left unmatched: 8. Here the CDR3 reads CATSRDSLAGRNEQYF. CDR3 nucleotide sequence: TGTGCCACCAGCAGAGATAGCCTAGCGGGGCGGAACGAGCAGTACTTC.

V and J are TRBV7-2 and TRBJ2-7; the D is unclear. Germline V gene data show CDR1 as SGHTA and CDR2 as FQGNSA. V was pared by 3 bases and J by 3 bases, with 6 bases between. This CDR3 spans 12 amino acids. In DNA form, the CDR3 reads TGTGCCAGCAGCTTGACATACTACGAGCAGTACTTC. Protein product: CASSLTYYEQYF. Combining the CDR3 with reference TRBV7-2 and TRBJ2-7 gives the whole variable domain GAGVSQSPSNKVTEKGKDVELRCDPISGHTALYWYRQSLGQGLEFLIYFQGNSAPDKSGLPSDRFSAERTGGSVSTLTIQRTQQEDSAVYLCASSLTYYEQYFGPGTRLTVT.